This TCR beta chain originates from a study of cytomegalovirus exposure and HLA in healthy donors. Study summary: T cells numbering approximately 170 million yielded approximately 120 million unique TCR beta sequences in an earlier analysis. The study, taken as a whole, reports: It was likely that a cluster of highly shared sequence variants was a sequencing artifact. A missense DCLRE1C variant was associated with V- and J-gene trimming of TCR beta chains in a later analysis, and an independent cohort replicated the association.

Regarding donors, all were healthy bone marrow donors. The study ran its PCR with 60 Vbeta and 13 Jbeta primers. Profiling relied on immunoSEQ multiplex PCR, and the TCRdb table lists in-frame clones only, not all of them. The table has 60,000 to 70,000 clones, 80% seen once; the top ten hold roughly 4%. Points on this clone: No antigen is known for it.

This CDR3 contains 14 residues. Germline CDR1 is MNHEY and CDR2 is SVGAGI. Trimming shortened V by 2 bases and J by 0 bases, and 5 bases separated the two germline ends. The genes are TRBV6-5 and TRBJ1-3; D perhaps matches TRBD1 (5 bases). Sequenced material: PBMCs. This receptor was identified in a woman aged 30 to 39 in good health and CMV-seronegative. The DNA for the CDR3 is TGTGCCAGCAGTTACCAGGGCTCTGGAAACACCATATATTTT. Amino acid sequence: CASSYQGSGNTIYF.